This T cell receptor (beta chain) appears in the sequencing data of a study of long-term antiretroviral therapy in people with HIV (dated by TCRdb to the early 2020s). Some background on the complete study: The earliest samples were collected about a decade before the 2015 WHO recommendation for immediate ART, when ART was typically delayed until CD4 counts fell. Whether ART initiation and durable HIV suppression were associated with changes in peripheral blood TRB repertoire composition and diversity was tested in a retrospective serial study. From 25 to 30 adults with confirmed HIV infection, the cohort provided 192 cryopreserved PBMC samples, gathered serially across a mean of about six years (range 1-12). Of the approximately 32 participants with HIV, ten to eleven were female. No cross-contamination during QIAcube processing turned up in test extractions that ran a monoclonal T-cell line alongside 30 to 35 polyclonal samples.

The immunoSEQ hsTCRB v3.0 assay was used at survey level resolution for TRB variable region sequencing. The target sequencing depth for TRB was about 40,000-55,000 T-cell genomes per sample. Pooled TRB libraries were sequenced on an Illumina MiSeq with a v3 150-cycle kit. The authors processed their data as follows. Repertoire analysis ran in R within a reproducible Nextflow workflow covering QC, data transformation and analysis. LymphoSeq2, an R package for AIRR-Seq data exploration, was used to implement custom analyses. After excluding several samples that yielded fewer than 5000 total TRB sequences, 188 HIV repertoires remained for analysis. Of the roughly 180 retained HIV repertoires, about 61 were collected before and around 130 after ART initiation. Repertoires were downsampled to 5000 TRB nucleotide sequences, and summary statistics were averaged over 100 downsampling iterations. TRB sequences were retained for analysis only if CDR3 regions of at least seven amino acids were present. A Shannon entropy-derived clonality score and the Gini coefficient were used to measure diversity. In repertoire networks, the top 5000 CDR3 amino acid sequences were linked whenever an edit distance of one separated two sequences. For TRB CDR3 amino acid sequences, antigen specificity groups and MHC restriction were predicted with GLIPH2. To flag known associations with CMV, EBV, HIV or tissue antigens, CDR3 amino acid sequences were compared against VDJdb and McPAS-TCR. Pre-ART, post-ART and control groups were compared with Wilcoxon signed-rank tests and Holm-Bonferroni correction. In TCRdb, the immuneACCESS table is reduced to in-frame sequences with V and J assigned. These tables do not hold every clone; where another copy was compared, an unresolved V gene accounts for under half, and the others remain unexplained. V and J calls and clone size are given by that table; D and trimming were obtained from the DNA. The sample table records approximately 15,000 clones; around 84% of these occur just once. The ten largest make up roughly 8.3% of the sample.

Comment on this clone: The antigen this receptor binds is unknown. No quality values exist for individual bases; no much larger clone is one base distant.

The study at large found these results: Unsorted PBMC were profiled instead of sorted CD4+ and CD8+ T cells because pre-ART samples had limited cell numbers. At every time point, the repertoire was dominated by expanded TRB clones first identified before ART initiation, although this dominance fluctuated and, in many PLHIV, declined after ART. Inferences about post-ART repertoire changes are limited because no data were available on ART adherence, viral resistance or therapy changes. The samples were dated from the mid-2000s to the late 2010s, and the ART regimens that were used may be less effective than current ART regimens. CDR3 length ranges in HIV repertoires were narrower than in controls, and network structure suggested an antigen-experienced repertoire with only a slight naive shift after ART. Starting ART was linked to a significant rise in TRB diversity, yet even after long-term ART the diversity remained significantly lower than in transplant donor controls. Owing to limited PBMC availability, only the TCR beta chain was sequenced, without alpha chain pairing.

Participants were included only if at least one PBMC sample before ART initiation and at least two post-ART samples were available. All participants with HIV were treated in the United States of America. Cryopreserved samples of roughly 0.95-10 million PBMC were thawed and washed before DNA extraction. At the time of the earliest PBMC sample, participants with HIV were aged between about 23 and 54 years. PBMC samples were contributed by each participant from 1-4 timepoints before ART initiation and 2-8 timepoints after ART initiation, with a median of 7 samples. For every participant, serial HIV viral load, CD4+ T-cell count, ART history and demographic data were obtained. Using a Qiagen kit on a QIAcube, genomic DNA was extracted from unsorted PBMC, with samples processed in batches of 12. The CDR3 numbers 16 residues from cysteine through phenylalanine. Kept here is only the CDR3 DNA, which spans 48 bases and is read in frame from base 1. CDR1 and CDR2 were assigned from the germline V gene as SGHVS and FNYEAQ. Clipping removes 10 bases from V and 6 bases from J, with 19 as the unmatched junction base count.

The sample was unsorted PBMCs, taken 0.1 years after starting antiretroviral therapy. The receptor was derived from a man between 18 and 29 years old with HIV. Recombination linked TRBV7-6 to TRBJ2-7; 9 junctional bases match TRBD2. Read as DNA, the sequence is TGTGCCACCAGTAAACAATGGGAGCGGGAGGTACGCGAGCAGTACTTC. The encoded protein is CATSKQWEREVREQYF.